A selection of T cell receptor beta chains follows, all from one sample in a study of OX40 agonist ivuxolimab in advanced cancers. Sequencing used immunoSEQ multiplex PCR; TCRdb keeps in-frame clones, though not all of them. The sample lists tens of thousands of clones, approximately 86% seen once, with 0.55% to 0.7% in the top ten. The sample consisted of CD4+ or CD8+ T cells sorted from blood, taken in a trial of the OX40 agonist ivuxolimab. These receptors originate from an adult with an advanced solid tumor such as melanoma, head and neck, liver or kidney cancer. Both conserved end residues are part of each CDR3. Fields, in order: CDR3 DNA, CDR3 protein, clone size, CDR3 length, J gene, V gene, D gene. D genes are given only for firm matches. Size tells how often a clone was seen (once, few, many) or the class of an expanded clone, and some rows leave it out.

TGTGCCAGCAGCTCCTTGAGTGGGCTAAACACCGGGGAGCTGTTTTTT	CASSSLSGLNTGELFF	.	16	TRBJ2-2	TRBV5-5	.
TGTGCCAGCAGCTCCCACGTTCAAATGACCCAGTACTTC	CASSSHVQMTQYF	.	13	TRBJ2-5	TRBV11-2	.
TGTGCCAGCACCATTTCTTTCGGAACAGTTAATTCACCCCTCCACTTT	CASTISFGTVNSPLHF	.	16	TRBJ1-6	TRBV7-2	.
TGCGCCAGCAGCAGGGGAGGATCTGCAACTAATGAAAAACTGTTTTTT	CASSRGGSATNEKLFF	few	16	TRBJ1-4	TRBV5-1	.
TGTGCCACCAGCCCCCGTCCCGGGACAGAAGAGCAGTACTTC	CATSPRPGTEEQYF	.	14	TRBJ2-7	TRBV15	TRBD1
TGTGCCAGCAGCTTAGCACGAGTATTCAGCGGGGACCACGAGCAGTACTTC	CASSLARVFSGDHEQYF	.	17	TRBJ2-7	TRBV7-6	TRBD2
TGTGCCAGCAGCGTCGTCGGACAGTGGGGAAGGGCCACCTTC	CASSVVGQWGRATF	.	14	TRBJ1-2	TRBV9	.
TGTGCCAGCAGTACGCCTGGGGGGCAACGGTACTTC	CASSTPGGQRYF	.	12	TRBJ2-7	TRBV2	.
TGTGCCAGCAGCTGGGTCTCGGGGGGCTACACCTTC	CASSWVSGGYTF	.	12	TRBJ1-2	TRBV7-2	.
TGTGCCAGCATGAGGGCGGGGGACCTTGGAGCTTTCTTT	CASMRAGDLGAFF	.	13	TRBJ1-1	TRBV6-5	.
TGTGCCAGCAGAAGGGACAGGGGTGGAACCGGGGAGCTGTTTTTT	CASRRDRGGTGELFF	.	15	TRBJ2-2	TRBV2	TRBD1